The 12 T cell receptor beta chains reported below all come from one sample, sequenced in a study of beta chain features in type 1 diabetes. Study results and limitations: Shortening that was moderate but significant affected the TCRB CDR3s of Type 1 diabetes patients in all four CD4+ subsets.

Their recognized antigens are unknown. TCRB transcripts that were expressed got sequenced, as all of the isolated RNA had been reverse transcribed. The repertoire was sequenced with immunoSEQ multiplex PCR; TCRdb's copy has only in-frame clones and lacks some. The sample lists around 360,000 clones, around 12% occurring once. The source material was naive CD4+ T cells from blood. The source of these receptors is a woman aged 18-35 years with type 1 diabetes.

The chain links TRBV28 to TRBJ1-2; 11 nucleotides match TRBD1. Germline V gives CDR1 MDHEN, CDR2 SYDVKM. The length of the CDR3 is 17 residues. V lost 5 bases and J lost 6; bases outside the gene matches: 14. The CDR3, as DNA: TGTGCCAGCAGTCCCCTTCGGTGGACAGGGGGCACTCATGGCTACACCTTC. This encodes CASSPLRWTGGTHGYTF.

CDR3 nucleotide sequence: TGTGCCAGCAGCTTAACGAGGGACAATGAGCAGTTCTTC. It yields the protein CASSLTRDNEQFF. The V gene is TRBV7-3, the J gene TRBJ2-1, with TRBD2 as a possible D gene (5 bases). This CDR3 is 13 amino acids long. V dropped 0 bases and J dropped 5 bases, with 5 bases sitting between them. Germline V gives CDR1 SGHTA, CDR2 FQGTGA.

In nucleotides, the CDR3 is TGTGCCAGCGGGACAGATGAGATCTACAATGAGCAGTTCTTC. It is translated as CASGTDEIYNEQFF. This sequence joins TRBV28 and TRBJ2-1; 7 bases agree with TRBD1. With 8 bases clipped from V and 3 bases from J, the junction kept 7 bases outside the gene matches. Germline lookup yields CDR1 MDHEN and CDR2 SYDVKM. The CDR3 runs to 14 residues.

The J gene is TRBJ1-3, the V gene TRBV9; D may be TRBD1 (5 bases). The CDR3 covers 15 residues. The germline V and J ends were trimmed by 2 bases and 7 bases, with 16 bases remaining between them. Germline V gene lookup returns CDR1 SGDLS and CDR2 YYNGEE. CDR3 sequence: CASSVSWIGGNTIYF. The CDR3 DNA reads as TGTGCCAGCAGCGTTTCGTGGATCGGGGGGAACACCATATATTTT.

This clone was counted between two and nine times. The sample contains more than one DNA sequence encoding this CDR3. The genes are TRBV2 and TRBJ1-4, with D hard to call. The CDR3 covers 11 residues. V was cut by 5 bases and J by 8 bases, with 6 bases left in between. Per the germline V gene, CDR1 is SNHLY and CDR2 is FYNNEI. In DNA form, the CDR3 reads TGTGCCAGCAGTCTACGGGAAAAACTGTTTTTT. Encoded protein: CASSLREKLFF.

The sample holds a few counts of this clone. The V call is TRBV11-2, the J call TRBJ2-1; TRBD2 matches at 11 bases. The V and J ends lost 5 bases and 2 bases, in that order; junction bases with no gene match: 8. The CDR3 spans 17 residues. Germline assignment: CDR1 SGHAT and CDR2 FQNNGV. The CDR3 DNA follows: TGTGCCAGCAGCCCAATACTAGCGGGGGATCCCTACAATGAGCAGTTCTTC. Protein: CASSPILAGDPYNEQFF.

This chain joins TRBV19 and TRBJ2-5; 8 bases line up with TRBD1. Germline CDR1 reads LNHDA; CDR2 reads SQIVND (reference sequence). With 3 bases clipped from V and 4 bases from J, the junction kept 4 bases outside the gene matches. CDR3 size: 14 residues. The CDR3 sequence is CASSIRGPGETQYF. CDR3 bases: TGTGCCAGTAGTATCAGGGGGCCAGGAGAGACCCAGTACTTC.

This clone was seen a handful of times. The CDR3 region has the DNA TGCAGCGTCGCCCAGAGTGGACAGGGAGGAGGGGGCACCGGGGAGCTGTTTTTT. Translation: CSVAQSGQGGGGTGELFF. The V gene is TRBV29-1, the J gene TRBJ2-2; 8 positions match TRBD1. Germline lookup yields CDR1 SQVTM and CDR2 ANQGSEA. The trim removed 6 bases at V and 4 bases at J, leaving 19 bases unmatched. The CDR3 spans 18 residues.

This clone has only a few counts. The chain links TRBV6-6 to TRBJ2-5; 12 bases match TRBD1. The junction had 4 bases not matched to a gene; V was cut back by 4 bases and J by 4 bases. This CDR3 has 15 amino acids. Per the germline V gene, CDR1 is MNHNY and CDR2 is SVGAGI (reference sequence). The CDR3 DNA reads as TGTGCCAGCAGTTTTCCGGGACAGGGGGCAGAGACCCAGTACTTC. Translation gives CASSFPGQGAETQYF.

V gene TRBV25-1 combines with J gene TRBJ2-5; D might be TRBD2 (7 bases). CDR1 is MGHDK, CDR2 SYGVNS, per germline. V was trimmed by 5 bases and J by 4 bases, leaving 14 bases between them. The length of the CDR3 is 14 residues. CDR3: CASSPEGGGETQYF. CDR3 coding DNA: TGTGCCAGCAGTCCAGAAGGGGGGGGAGAGACCCAGTACTTC.

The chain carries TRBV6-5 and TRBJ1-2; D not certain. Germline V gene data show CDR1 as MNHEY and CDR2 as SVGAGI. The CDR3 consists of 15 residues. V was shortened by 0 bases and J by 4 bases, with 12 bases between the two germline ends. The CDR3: CASSYSKKGSYGYTF. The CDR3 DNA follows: TGTGCCAGCAGTTACTCGAAGAAAGGGAGCTATGGCTACACCTTC.

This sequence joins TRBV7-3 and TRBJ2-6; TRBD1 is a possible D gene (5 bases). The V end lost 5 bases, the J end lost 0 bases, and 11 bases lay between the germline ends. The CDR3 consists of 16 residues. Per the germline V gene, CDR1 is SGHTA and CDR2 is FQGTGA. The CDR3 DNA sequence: TGTGCCAGCAGCAATGGACAAGGCTCTGGGGCCAACGTCCTGACTTTC. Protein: CASSNGQGSGANVLTF.